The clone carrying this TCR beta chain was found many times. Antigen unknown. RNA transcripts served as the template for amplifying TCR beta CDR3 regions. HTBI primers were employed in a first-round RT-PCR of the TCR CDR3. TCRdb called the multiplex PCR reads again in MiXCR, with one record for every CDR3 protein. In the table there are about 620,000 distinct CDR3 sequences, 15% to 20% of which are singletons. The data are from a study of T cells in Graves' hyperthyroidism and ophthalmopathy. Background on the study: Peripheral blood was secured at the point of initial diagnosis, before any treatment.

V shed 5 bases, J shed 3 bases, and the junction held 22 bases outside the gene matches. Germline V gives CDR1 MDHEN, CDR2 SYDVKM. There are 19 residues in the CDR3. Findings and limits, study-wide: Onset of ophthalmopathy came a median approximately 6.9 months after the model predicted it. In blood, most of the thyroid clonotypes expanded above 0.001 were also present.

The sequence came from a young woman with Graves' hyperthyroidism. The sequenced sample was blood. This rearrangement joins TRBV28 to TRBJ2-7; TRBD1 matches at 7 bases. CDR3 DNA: TGTGCCAGCAGTCCCCCCCCCTACAGGACAGGCCTGGGATTCTACGAGCAGTACTTC. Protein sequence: CASSPPPYRTGLGFYEQYF. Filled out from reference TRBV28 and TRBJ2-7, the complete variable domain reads DVKVTQSSRYLVKRTGEKVFLECVQDMDHENMFWYRQDPGLGLRLIYFSYDVKMKEKGDIPEGYSVSREKKERFSLILESASTNQTSMYLCASSPPPYRTGLGFYEQYFGPGTRLTVT.